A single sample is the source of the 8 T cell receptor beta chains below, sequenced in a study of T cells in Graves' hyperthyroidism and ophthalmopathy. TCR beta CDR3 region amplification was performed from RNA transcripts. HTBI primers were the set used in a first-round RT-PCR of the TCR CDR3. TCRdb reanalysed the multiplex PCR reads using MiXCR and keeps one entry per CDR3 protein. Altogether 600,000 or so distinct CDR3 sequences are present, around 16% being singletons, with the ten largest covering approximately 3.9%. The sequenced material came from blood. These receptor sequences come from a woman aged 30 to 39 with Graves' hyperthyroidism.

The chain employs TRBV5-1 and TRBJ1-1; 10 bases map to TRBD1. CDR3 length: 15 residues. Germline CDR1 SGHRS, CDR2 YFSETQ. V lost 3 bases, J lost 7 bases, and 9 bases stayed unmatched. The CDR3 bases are TGCGCCAGCAGCTCCGGGACAGGGGAAGATGGTGAAGCTTTCTTT. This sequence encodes CASSSGTGEDGEAFF.

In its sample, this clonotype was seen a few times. The CDR3 loop is CASGGTSGRREEQFF. The CDR3 DNA reads TGTGCCAGCGGGGGAACTAGCGGGAGGAGGGAGGAGCAGTTCTTC. The chain joins TRBV7-8 to TRBJ2-1, with 12 bases matching TRBD2. Germline loops: CDR1 SGHVS, CDR2 FQNEAQ. Trimming at V came to 8 bases and at J to 10 bases, leaving 12 bases not matched to a gene. The length of the CDR3 is 15 residues.

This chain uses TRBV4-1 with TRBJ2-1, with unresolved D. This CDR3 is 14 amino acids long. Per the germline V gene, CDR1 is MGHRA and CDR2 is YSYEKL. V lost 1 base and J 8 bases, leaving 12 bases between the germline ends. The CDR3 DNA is TGCGCCAGCAGCCAAGCCGGTTTCGGCTATGAGCAGTTCTTC. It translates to CASSQAGFGYEQFF.

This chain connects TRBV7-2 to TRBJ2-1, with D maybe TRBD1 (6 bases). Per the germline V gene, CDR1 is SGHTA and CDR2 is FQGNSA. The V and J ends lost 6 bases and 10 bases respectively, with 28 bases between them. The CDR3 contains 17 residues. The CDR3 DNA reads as TGTGCCAGCAGTCGTCGTCCTGGGGGCTTAGTGTTATACGAGCAGTTCTTC. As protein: CASSRRPGGLVLYEQFF.

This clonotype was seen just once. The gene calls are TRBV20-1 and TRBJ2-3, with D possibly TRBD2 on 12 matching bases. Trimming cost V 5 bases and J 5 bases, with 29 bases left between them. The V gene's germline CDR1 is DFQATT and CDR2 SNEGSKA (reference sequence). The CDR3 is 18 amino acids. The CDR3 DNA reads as TGCAGTGCTCCGGACAGGGGGCAGACTAGCGGGAGTTTAGATACGCAGTATTTT. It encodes CSAPDRGQTSGSLDTQYF.

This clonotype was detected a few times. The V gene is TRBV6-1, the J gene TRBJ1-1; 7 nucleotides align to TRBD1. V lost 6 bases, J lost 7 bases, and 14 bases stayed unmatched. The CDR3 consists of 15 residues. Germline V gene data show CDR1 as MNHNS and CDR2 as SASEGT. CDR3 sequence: CASRRGRRSLDEAFF. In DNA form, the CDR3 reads TGTGCCAGCAGAAGGGGGCGCCGATCTCTAGATGAAGCTTTCTTT.

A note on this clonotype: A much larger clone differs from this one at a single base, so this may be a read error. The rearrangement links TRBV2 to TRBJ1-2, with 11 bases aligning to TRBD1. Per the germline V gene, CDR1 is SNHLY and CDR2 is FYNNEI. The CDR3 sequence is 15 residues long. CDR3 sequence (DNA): TGTGCCAGCAGCCCGGGACAGGGGGGCTACTATGGCTGCACCTTC. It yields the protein CASSPGQGGYYGCTF.

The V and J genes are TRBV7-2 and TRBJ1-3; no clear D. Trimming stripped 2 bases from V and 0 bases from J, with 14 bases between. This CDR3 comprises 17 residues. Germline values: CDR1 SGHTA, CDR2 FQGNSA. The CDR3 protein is CASSLTTPALSGNTIYF. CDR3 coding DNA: TGTGCCAGCAGCTTAACAACACCCGCCCTCTCTGGAAACACCATATATTTT. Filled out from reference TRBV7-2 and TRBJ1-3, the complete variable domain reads GAGVSQSPSNKVTEKGKDVELRCDPISGHTALYWYRQSLGQGLEFLIYFQGNSAPDKSGLPSDRFSAERTGGSVSTLTIQRTQQEDSAVYLCASSLTTPALSGNTIYFGEGSWLTVV.